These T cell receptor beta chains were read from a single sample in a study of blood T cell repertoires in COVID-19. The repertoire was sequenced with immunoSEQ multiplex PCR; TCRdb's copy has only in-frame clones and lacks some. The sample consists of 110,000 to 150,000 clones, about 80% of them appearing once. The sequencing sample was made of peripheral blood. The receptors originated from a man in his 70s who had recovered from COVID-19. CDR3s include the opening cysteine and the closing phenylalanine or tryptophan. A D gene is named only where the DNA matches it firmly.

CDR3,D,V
CASSKILLETQYF,NA,TRBV7-2
CASSVTGAGNTIYF,TRBD1,TRBV9
CASSPGTSGRNTQYF,TRBD2,TRBV27
CSVAGTYNEQFF,NA,TRBV29-1
CASRPSGIHEQFF,TRBD2,TRBV6-5
CAISLRAGSGANVLTF,NA,TRBV10-3
CASSQPSGRGCSSTDTQYF,TRBD2,TRBV23-1
CASSPPGKREQYF,NA,TRBV19
CSGFRVGTDTQYF,NA,TRBV29-1
CASRVGPGEAYEQYF,NA,TRBV5-6
CASSFPSGLNNEQFF,NA,TRBV13
CASSGGVRRELFF,TRBD2,TRBV7-2
CASSLGQGVNTDTQYF,TRBD1,TRBV11-3
CASSTGQGSPYGYTF,TRBD1,TRBV19
CASSQDRGSGNTIYF,NA,TRBV4-1
CASSQDMGGAFGGYTF,NA,TRBV3-1/TRBV3-2